The TCR beta chain under discussion was sequenced for a study of TIL therapy for anti-PD-1-resistant metastatic lung cancer. Regarding time point: pre-treatment sample, taken before nivolumab and TIL therapy. Pleural nodules or supraclavicular lymph nodes made up most of the excised metastases sampled. This CDR3 has 15 residues. Per the germline V gene, CDR1 is WNHNN and CDR2 is SYGVQD (reference sequence). The ends lost 4 bases at V and 3 bases at J; junction bases unmatched: 5. The immunoSEQ assay was v3. TCRdb keeps only in-frame clones here, not all; method: immunoSEQ multiplex PCR. The sample holds around 26,000 clones, approximately 63% seen once.

Here the sequenced sample was tumor tissue, taken at baseline. V usage is TRBV10-1 and J usage is TRBJ2-3, with 9 bases identical to TRBD2. This receptor was taken from a woman aged 30-79 years with non-small cell lung cancer. CDR3 DNA: TGCGCCAGCAGTGGAAGCGGGAGGCTAACAGATACGCAGTATTTT. It translates to CASSGSGRLTDTQYF.